Presented here are 31 T cell receptor beta chains from one specimen sequenced in a study of blood T cell repertoires in COVID-19. Here immunoSEQ multiplex PCR was the method, and the copy in TCRdb shows in-frame clones only, minus some. The profile covers about 240,000 clones, with about four fifths appearing a single time and roughly 8% taken by the ten largest. Sequencing was performed on peripheral blood. The receptors shown here come from a woman aged 80 or over with COVID-19, enrolled during active disease.

In its sample, this clone was seen once. The V gene is TRBV7-2, the J gene TRBJ1-6; D is unclear. This CDR3 region has 16 residues. V was clipped by 1 base and J by 7 bases, with 14 bases between them. Looked up from germline, CDR1 is SGHTA and CDR2 is FQGNSA. In DNA, the CDR3 is TGTGCCAGCAGCTTAGTTTCCGGCTCCAGGAATTCACCCCTCCACTTT. Amino acid sequence: CASSLVSGSRNSPLHF. The full variable domain, rest sourced from reference TRBV7-2 and TRBJ1-6, is GAGVSQSPSNKVTEKGKDVELRCDPISGHTALYWYRQSLGQGLEFLIYFQGNSAPDKSGLPSDRFSAERTGGSVSTLTIQRTQQEDSAVYLCASSLVSGSRNSPLHFGNGTRLTVT.

The chain is built from TRBV10-2 and TRBJ1-1; tentative D call: TRBD1 (6 bases). The CDR3 has 15 amino acids. Trimming removed 2 bases from V and 7 bases from J, with 17 bases in between. Germline-derived CDR1 and CDR2 are WSHSY and SAAADI. The CDR3 DNA sequence: TGCGCCAGCAGTGAGCGAAGGGGGGGGTTTGGTGAAGCTTTCTTT. This encodes CASSERRGGFGEAFF.

The V call is TRBV11-2, the J call TRBJ2-1; 8 bases fit TRBD2. Looked up from germline, CDR1 is SGHAT and CDR2 is FQNNGV. The CDR3 has 15 amino acids. V trimming: 1 base; J trimming: 6 bases; junction bases outside the gene matches: 5. The CDR3 bases are TGTGCCAGCAGCTTAGCGGGAGGGCCATTCAATGAGCAGTTCTTC. Protein: CASSLAGGPFNEQFF.

The chain employs TRBV4-1 and TRBJ1-4, with 7 bases identical to TRBD1. Trimming removed 1 base from V and 8 bases from J; junction bases left unmatched: 7. The germline V gene encodes CDR1 MGHRA and CDR2 YSYEKL. The CDR3 sequence is 15 residues long. The CDR3 loop reads CASSQGPQQGEKLFF. The CDR3 bases are TGCGCCAGCAGCCAAGGACCCCAACAGGGGGAAAAACTGTTTTTT.

The chain uses TRBV19 and TRBJ2-1; TRBD2 aligns across 15 bases. This CDR3 contains 13 residues. V trimming: 5 bases; J trimming: 10 bases; junction bases outside the gene matches: 0. From germline, CDR1 is LNHDA and CDR2 SQIVND (reference sequence). The DNA for the CDR3 is TGTGCCAGTAGTGGGACTAGCGGGAGGGAGCAGTTCTTC. Translated, it gives CASSGTSGREQFF.

This clone was observed once. V gene TRBV5-1 combines with J gene TRBJ2-5; 8 bases fit TRBD2. The V gene's germline CDR1 is SGHRS and CDR2 YFSETQ. Trimming cost V 7 bases and J 5 bases; bases outside gene matches: 16. The CDR3 length is 16 residues. The CDR3 DNA reads TGCGCCAGCGGCAAGGCGGGGGGCGCTTTGGGGGAGACCCAGTACTTC. Protein product: CASGKAGGALGETQYF. Full variable domain (outside the CDR3, taken from reference TRBV5-1 and TRBJ2-5): KAGVTQTPRYLIKTRGQQVTLSCSPISGHRSVSWYQQTPGQGLQFLFEYFSETQRNKGNFPGRFSGRQFSNSRSEMNVSTLELGDSALYLCASGKAGGALGETQYFGPGTRLLVL.

V gene TRBV6-4 combines with J gene TRBJ2-1, with D possibly matching TRBD1 (6 bases). This CDR3 spans 13 amino acids. The germline V gene has CDR1 MRHNA and CDR2 SNTAGT. Trimming removed 3 bases at V and 4 bases at J, with 7 bases between. CDR3: CASSDRGYNEQFF. The CDR3 nucleotides read TGTGCCAGCAGTGATAGGGGGTACAATGAGCAGTTCTTC.

The chain employs TRBV19 and TRBJ1-4, with 9 bases aligning to TRBD1. Germline CDR1 reads LNHDA; CDR2 reads SQIVND (reference sequence). This CDR3 contains 16 residues. Trimming cost V 8 bases and J 2 bases; bases outside gene matches: 9. In DNA, the CDR3 is TGTGCCAGTGGGGACAGGGTAATGGCGACTAATGAAAAACTGTTTTTT. Translated, it gives CASGDRVMATNEKLFF.

This rearrangement joins TRBV7-6 to TRBJ1-1; D unclear. The CDR3 has 14 residues. Germline V gives CDR1 SGHVS, CDR2 FNYEAQ. V gave up 2 bases and J gave up 3 bases, with 10 bases separating them. The CDR3 DNA sequence: TGTGCCAGCAGCTTATATGGGCCAGACACTGAAGCTTTCTTT. Amino acids: CASSLYGPDTEAFF.

V is TRBV2 and J is TRBJ2-1, with TRBD2 matching over 8 bases. V shed 7 bases and J 3 bases; nucleotides not matched to a gene: 8. This CDR3 region has 15 residues. CDR1 is SNHLY, CDR2 FYNNEI, per germline. CDR3 nucleotide sequence: TGTGCCAGCATATCAGCGGGGGCAATCTACAATGAGCAGTTCTTC. Its translation is CASISAGAIYNEQFF.

The count of this clone is one. The CDR3 bases are TGTGCCAGCAGCACTTCTACCGGGGACACCAACAATGAGCAGTTCTTC. Translating it yields CASSTSTGDTNNEQFF. The V gene is TRBV7-2, the J gene TRBJ2-1; maybe TRBD1 (6 bases). In germline, CDR1 is SGHTA, CDR2 FQGNSA. The germline V and J ends were trimmed by 5 bases and 5 bases, with 19 bases remaining between them. CDR3 length equals 16 residues.

The chain has TRBV15 and TRBJ2-5; 8 bases map to TRBD2. CDR3 length: 15 residues. Germline V gene data show CDR1 as LNHNV and CDR2 as YYDKDF (reference sequence). The V segment lost 5 bases and the J segment 7 bases; nucleotides outside the gene matches: 12. The DNA of the CDR3 is TGTGCCACCAGCTACTTCAGGACTAGCATGGCGACCCAGTACTTC. The encoded protein is CATSYFRTSMATQYF.

The rearrangement joins TRBV28 to TRBJ1-1; TRBD1 aligns across 8 bases. Trimming removed 8 bases from V and 0 bases from J; junction bases left unmatched: 2. The CDR3 covers 13 residues. Per germline, CDR1 MDHEN and CDR2 SYDVKM. The chain's CDR3 is CASAGGLNTEAFF. CDR3 in DNA: TGTGCCAGCGCAGGGGGCCTGAACACTGAAGCTTTCTTT.

The V gene is TRBV3-1 (or the pseudogene TRBV3-2), the J gene TRBJ1-1; D remains unclear. The V end lost 0 bases, the J end lost 1 base, and 12 bases lay between the germline ends. In germline, CDR1 is LGHDT, CDR2 YNNKEL (reference sequence). This CDR3 comprises 16 residues. CDR3 coding DNA: TGTGCCAGCAGCCAAGATTTAATGGGCCAGAACACTGAAGCTTTCTTT. It is translated as CASSQDLMGQNTEAFF.

On this clone itself: A read error is possible here, since a much larger clone lies one base away. The rearrangement links TRBV7-6 to TRBJ2-7, with TRBD2 matching over 7 bases. Germline V gene lookup returns CDR1 SGHVS and CDR2 FNYEAQ. After removal of 1 base from V and 6 bases from J, the junction contained 0 bases not matched to a gene. The CDR3 is 12 amino acids. CDR3 residues: CASSLGGGEQYF. CDR3 in DNA: TGTGCCAGCAGCTTAGGGGGGGGCGAGCAGTACTTC.

The rearrangement links TRBV25-1 to TRBJ1-1, with TRBD1 matching over 7 bases. Trimming took 6 bases from V and 0 from J; bases not matched to a gene: 1. CDR3 size: 13 residues. Germline lookup yields CDR1 MGHDK and CDR2 SYGVNS. In DNA, the CDR3 is TGTGCCAGCAGACAGGGGTTGAACACTGAAGCTTTCTTT. It translates to CASRQGLNTEAFF.

The chain uses TRBV29-1 and TRBJ2-2; D unresolved. The V gene lost 4 bases and the J gene lost 2 bases, with 5 bases spanning the gap. This CDR3 has 12 residues. Germline loops: CDR1 SQVTM, CDR2 ANQGSEA. The CDR3 is CSVATNTGELFF. Here the CDR3 DNA reads TGCAGCGTTGCTACCAACACCGGGGAGCTGTTTTTT.

This clone was seen a handful of times. J is TRBJ1-2 and V is TRBV6-2 or TRBV6-3; 7 bases are shared with TRBD1. The CDR3 is made up of 16 amino acids. Germline V CDR1 and CDR2: MNHEY, SVGEGT. The V segment lost 4 bases and the J segment 3 bases; nucleotides outside the gene matches: 11. The CDR3 is CASSLTPGTAYYGYTF. CDR3 nucleotide sequence: TGTGCCAGCAGTTTGACCCCCGGGACAGCATACTATGGCTACACCTTC.

The chain couples TRBV5-1 to TRBJ1-1; D gene ambiguous. This CDR3 has 14 amino acids. Looked up from germline, CDR1 is SGHRS and CDR2 is YFSETQ. V was trimmed by 0 bases and J by 4 bases, leaving 10 bases between them. The CDR3 DNA sequence: TGCGCCAGCAGCTTGGGCGGGGTTGGCACTGAAGCTTTCTTT. Translation gives CASSLGGVGTEAFF.

The V call is TRBV5-1, the J call TRBJ1-3; no clear D gene. The CDR3 is 14 amino acids. V shed 4 bases and J shed 0 bases, with 8 bases lying between them. The germline gives CDR1 SGHRS, CDR2 YFSETQ. The CDR3 nucleotides read TGCGCCAGCAGCCCCCAAAACTCTGGAAACACCATATATTTT. It is translated as CASSPQNSGNTIYF.

This clone was detected only a few times. The chain recombines TRBV27 with TRBJ1-4, with 8 bases lining up with TRBD1. The V segment lost 5 bases and the J segment 7 bases; nucleotides outside the gene matches: 6. CDR1 and CDR2 (germline): MNHEY, SMNVEV (reference sequence). The CDR3 is 14 amino acids. The CDR3 region has the DNA TGTGCCAGCAGTCAGTGGACAGGGACTGAAAAACTGTTTTTT. Its translation: CASSQWTGTEKLFF.

For the CDR3, the DNA is TGTGCCAGCAGGATGGGGGGGCTCTATGGCTACACCTTC. Amino acids: CASRMGGLYGYTF. The chain links TRBV2 to TRBJ1-2; D may be TRBD1 (6 bases). In germline, CDR1 is SNHLY, CDR2 FYNNEI. Trimming stripped 6 bases from V and 4 bases from J, with 12 bases between. This CDR3 has 13 amino acids.

The rearrangement uses TRBV6-5 and TRBJ1-5; 8 bases map to TRBD1. Germline V gene lookup returns CDR1 MNHEY and CDR2 SVGAGI. CDR3 length: 14 residues. V trimming: 5 bases; J trimming: 4 bases; junction bases outside the gene matches: 4. CDR3 sequence: CASSKDRVNQPQHF. The CDR3 DNA reads as TGTGCCAGCAGTAAGGACAGGGTAAATCAGCCCCAGCATTTT.

This clone was counted only a few times. This chain joins TRBV9 and TRBJ2-1; 11 bases line up with TRBD2. This CDR3 has 16 amino acids. After removal of 3 bases from V and 3 bases from J, the junction contained 5 bases not matched to a gene. In germline, CDR1 is SGDLS, CDR2 YYNGEE. The CDR3 bases are TGTGCCAGCAGCGAGACTAGCGGGGTAGTCTACAATGAGCAGTTCTTC. It is translated as CASSETSGVVYNEQFF.

The J gene is TRBJ2-7, the V gene TRBV24-1; 11 bases agree with TRBD2. The CDR3 has 15 amino acids. V gave up 3 bases and J gave up 3 bases; unmatched junction bases: 3. Germline lookup yields CDR1 KGHDR and CDR2 SFDVKD. The CDR3 loop is CATSDALAGGYEQYF. The CDR3 DNA sequence: TGTGCCACCAGTGATGCTCTAGCGGGAGGCTACGAGCAGTACTTC.

The rearrangement links TRBV27 to TRBJ2-2, with unresolved D. V lost 6 bases to trimming and J lost 2 bases, with 10 bases between them. Germline V lookup: CDR1 MNHEY, CDR2 SMNVEV (reference sequence). This CDR3 has 14 amino acids. The CDR3 spells CASRSQINTGELFF. The DNA of the CDR3 is TGTGCCAGCAGATCACAGATTAACACCGGGGAGCTGTTTTTT.

This clone was counted a single time. The chain recombines TRBV16 with TRBJ1-1; a weak D match, TRBD1 (6 bases). Germline values: CDR1 KGHSY, CDR2 FQNENV. The CDR3 has 15 amino acids. Between the trimmed V and J ends, which lost 2 bases and 8 bases, there was a span of 18 bases. The CDR3 is CASSQQIDRFNEAFF. The CDR3 nucleotides read TGTGCCAGCAGCCAACAAATTGACAGGTTTAACGAAGCTTTCTTT.

The chain carries TRBV19 and TRBJ2-7, with TRBD1 matching 8 bases. The germline gives CDR1 LNHDA, CDR2 SQIVND (reference sequence). CDR3 length: 18 amino acids. The V segment lost 7 bases and the J segment 5 bases; nucleotides outside the gene matches: 22. CDR3 nucleotide sequence: TGTGCCAGTACCCTTGAGTGGACAGGGCGGGCATCACCCAACGAGCAGTACTTC. Residues: CASTLEWTGRASPNEQYF.

The CDR3 bases are TGTGCCACCAGCAGAGAGCGGGCGAACAATGAGCAGTTCTTC. Protein: CATSRERANNEQFF. The chain recombines TRBV15 with TRBJ2-1; TRBD2 might be the D (5 bases). There are 14 residues in the CDR3. Germline CDR1 and CDR2: LNHNV and YYDKDF (reference sequence). V was trimmed by 0 bases and J by 5 bases, leaving 8 bases between them.

This sequence joins TRBV4-1 and TRBJ2-1; 7 bases match TRBD2. CDR1 and CDR2 (germline): MGHRA, YSYEKL. The CDR3 is 15 residues long. The trim removed 2 bases at V and 6 bases at J, leaving 7 bases unmatched. This chain's CDR3 is CASSQLAGVFNEQFF. The CDR3 DNA reads TGCGCCAGCAGCCAACTTGCGGGAGTCTTCAATGAGCAGTTCTTC.

J is TRBJ1-2 and V is TRBV3-1 (or the pseudogene TRBV3-2); no clear D. V shed 0 bases and J shed 8 bases, with 4 bases lying between them. There are 11 residues in the CDR3. Germline values: CDR1 LGHDT, CDR2 YNNKEL (reference sequence). CDR3 protein: CASSQDQGYTF. The CDR3 coding sequence is TGTGCCAGCAGCCAAGATCAAGGCTACACCTTC.